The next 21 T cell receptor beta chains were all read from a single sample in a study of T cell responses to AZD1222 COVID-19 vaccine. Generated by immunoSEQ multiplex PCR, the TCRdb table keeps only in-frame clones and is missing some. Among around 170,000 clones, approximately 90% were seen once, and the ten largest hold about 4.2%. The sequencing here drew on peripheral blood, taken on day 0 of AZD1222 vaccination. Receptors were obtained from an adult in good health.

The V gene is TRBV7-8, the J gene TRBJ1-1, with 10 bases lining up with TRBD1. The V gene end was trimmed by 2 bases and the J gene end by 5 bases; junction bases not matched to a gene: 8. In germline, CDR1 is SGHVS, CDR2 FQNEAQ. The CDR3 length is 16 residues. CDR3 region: CASSLQDRGVGTEAFF. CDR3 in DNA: TGTGCCAGCAGCTTACAGGACAGGGGGGTAGGGACTGAAGCTTTCTTT.

CDR3 region: CASSAGQGWSNQPQHF. CDR3 nucleotide sequence: TGTGCCAGCAGTGCCGGACAGGGTTGGAGCAATCAGCCCCAGCATTTT. The chain uses TRBV6-6 and TRBJ1-5; 8 nucleotides line up with TRBD1. The CDR3 length is 16 residues. From germline, CDR1 is MNHNY and CDR2 SVGAGI (reference sequence). Trimming removed 5 bases from V and 1 base from J; junction bases left unmatched: 7.

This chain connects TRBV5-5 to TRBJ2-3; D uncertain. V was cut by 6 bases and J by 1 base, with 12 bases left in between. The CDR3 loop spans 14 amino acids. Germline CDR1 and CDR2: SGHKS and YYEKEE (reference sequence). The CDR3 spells CASIMGFRTDTQYF. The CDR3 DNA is TGTGCCAGCATCATGGGCTTCCGCACAGATACGCAGTATTTT.

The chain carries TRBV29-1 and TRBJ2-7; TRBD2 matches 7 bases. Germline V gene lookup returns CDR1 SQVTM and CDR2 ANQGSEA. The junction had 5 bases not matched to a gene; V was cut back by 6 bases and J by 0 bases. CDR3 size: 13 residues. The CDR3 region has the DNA TGCAGCGTGGATCCGGGAGGCTCCTACGAGCAGTACTTC. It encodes CSVDPGGSYEQYF.

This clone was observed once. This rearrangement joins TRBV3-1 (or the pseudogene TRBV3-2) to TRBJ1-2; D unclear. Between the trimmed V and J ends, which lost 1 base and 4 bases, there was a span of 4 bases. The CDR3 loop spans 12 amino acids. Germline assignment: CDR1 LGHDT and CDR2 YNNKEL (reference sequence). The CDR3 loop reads CASSQAGYGYTF. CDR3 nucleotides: TGTGCCAGCAGCCAAGCCGGCTATGGCTACACCTTC.

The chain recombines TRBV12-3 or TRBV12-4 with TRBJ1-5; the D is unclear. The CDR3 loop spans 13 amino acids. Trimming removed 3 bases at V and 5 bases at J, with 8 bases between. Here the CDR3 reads CASSFDTHQPQHF. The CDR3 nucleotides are TGTGCCAGCAGTTTTGACACTCATCAGCCCCAGCATTTT.

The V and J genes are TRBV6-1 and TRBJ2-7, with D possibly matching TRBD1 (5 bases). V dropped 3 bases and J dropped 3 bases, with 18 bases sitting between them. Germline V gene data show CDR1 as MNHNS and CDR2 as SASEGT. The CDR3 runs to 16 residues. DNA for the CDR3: TGTGCCAGCAGTGAGGTAGACAGAAACCACGGCTACGAGCAGTACTTC. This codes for CASSEVDRNHGYEQYF.

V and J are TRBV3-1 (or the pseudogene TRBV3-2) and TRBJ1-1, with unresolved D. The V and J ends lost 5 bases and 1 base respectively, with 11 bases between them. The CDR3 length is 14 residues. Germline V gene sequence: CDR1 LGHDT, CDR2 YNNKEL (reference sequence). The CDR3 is CASSTHTWNTEAFF. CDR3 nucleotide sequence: TGTGCCAGCAGCACGCACACGTGGAACACTGAAGCTTTCTTT.

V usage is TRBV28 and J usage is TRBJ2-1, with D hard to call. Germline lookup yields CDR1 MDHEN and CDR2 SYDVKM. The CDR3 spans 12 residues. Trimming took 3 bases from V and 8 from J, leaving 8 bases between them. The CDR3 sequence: CASSLWADEQFF. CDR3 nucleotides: TGTGCCAGCAGTTTGTGGGCGGATGAGCAGTTCTTC.

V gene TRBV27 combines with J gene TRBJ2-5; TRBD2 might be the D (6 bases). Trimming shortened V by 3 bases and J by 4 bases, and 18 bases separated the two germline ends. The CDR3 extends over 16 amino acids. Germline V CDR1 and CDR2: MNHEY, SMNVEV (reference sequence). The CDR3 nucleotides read TGTGCCAGCAGTTTGGGGGGTCTGCCGCCGTTAGAGACCCAGTACTTC. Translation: CASSLGGLPPLETQYF.

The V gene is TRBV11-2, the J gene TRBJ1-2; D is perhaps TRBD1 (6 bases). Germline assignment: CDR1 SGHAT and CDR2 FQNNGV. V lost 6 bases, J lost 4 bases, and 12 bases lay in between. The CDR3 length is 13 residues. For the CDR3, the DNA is TGTGCCAGCAGAAACAACAGGGTCTATGGCTACACCTTC. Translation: CASRNNRVYGYTF. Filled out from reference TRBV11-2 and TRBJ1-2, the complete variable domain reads EAGVAQSPRYKIIEKRQSVAFWCNPISGHATLYWYQQILGQGPKLLIQFQNNGVVDDSQLPKDRFSAERLKGVDSTLKIQPAKLEDSAVYLCASRNNRVYGYTFGSGTRLTVV.

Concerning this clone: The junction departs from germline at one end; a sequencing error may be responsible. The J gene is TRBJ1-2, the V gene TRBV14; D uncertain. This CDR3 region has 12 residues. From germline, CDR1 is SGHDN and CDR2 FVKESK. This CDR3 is CASSQSSRVAFF. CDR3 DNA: TGTGCCAGCAGCCAAAGTTCGAGGGTGGCCTTCTTC.

The CDR3 here is CASSQDRQTGSSPLHF. The DNA for the CDR3 is TGTGCCAGCAGCCAAGATCGGCAGACGGGAAGTTCACCCCTCCACTTT. The chain links TRBV3-1 (or the pseudogene TRBV3-2) to TRBJ1-6, with no clear D. CDR3 length equals 16 residues. Between the trimmed V and J ends, which lost 0 bases and 9 bases, there was a span of 15 bases. Germline V CDR1 and CDR2: LGHDT, YNNKEL (reference sequence).

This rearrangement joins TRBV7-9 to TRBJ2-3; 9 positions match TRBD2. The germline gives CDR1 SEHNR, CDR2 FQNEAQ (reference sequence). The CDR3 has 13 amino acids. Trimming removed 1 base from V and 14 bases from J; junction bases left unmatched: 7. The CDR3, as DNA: TGTGCCAGCAGCTTAGTTATCGAGCGGGAGGTGTATTTT. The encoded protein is CASSLVIEREVYF.

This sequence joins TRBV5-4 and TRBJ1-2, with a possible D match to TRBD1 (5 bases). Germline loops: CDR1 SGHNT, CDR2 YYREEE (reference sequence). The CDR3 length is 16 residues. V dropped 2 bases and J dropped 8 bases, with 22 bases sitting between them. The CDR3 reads CASSLGGVRGSYGYTF. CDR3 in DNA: TGTGCCAGCAGCTTAGGAGGGGTTAGGGGCAGCTACGGCTACACCTTC.

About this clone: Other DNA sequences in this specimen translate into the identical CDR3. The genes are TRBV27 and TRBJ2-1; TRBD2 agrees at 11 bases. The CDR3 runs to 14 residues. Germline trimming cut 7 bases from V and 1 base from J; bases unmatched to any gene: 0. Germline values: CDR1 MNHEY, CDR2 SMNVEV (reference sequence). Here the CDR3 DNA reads TGTGCCAGCATAGCGGGAGGGTCCTACAATGAGCAGTTCTTC. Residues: CASIAGGSYNEQFF.

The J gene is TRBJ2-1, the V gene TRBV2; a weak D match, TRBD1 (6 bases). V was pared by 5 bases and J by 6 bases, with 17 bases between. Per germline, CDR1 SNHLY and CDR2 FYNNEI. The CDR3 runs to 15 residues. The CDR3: CASSQQGLLVNEQFF. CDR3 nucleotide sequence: TGTGCCAGCAGTCAGCAGGGGTTACTCGTCAATGAGCAGTTCTTC.

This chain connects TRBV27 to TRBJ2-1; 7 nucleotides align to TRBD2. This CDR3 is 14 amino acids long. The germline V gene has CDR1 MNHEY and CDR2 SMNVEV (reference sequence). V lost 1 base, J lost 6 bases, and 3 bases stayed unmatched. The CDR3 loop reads CASSLYTGGNEQFF. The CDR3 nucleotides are TGTGCCAGCAGTTTATACACGGGGGGCAATGAGCAGTTCTTC.

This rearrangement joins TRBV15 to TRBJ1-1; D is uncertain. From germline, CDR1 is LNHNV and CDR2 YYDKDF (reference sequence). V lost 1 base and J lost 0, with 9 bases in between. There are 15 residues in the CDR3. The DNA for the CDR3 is TGTGCCACCAGCAGAGTGTTTGAGCTGAACACTGAAGCTTTCTTT. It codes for CATSRVFELNTEAFF. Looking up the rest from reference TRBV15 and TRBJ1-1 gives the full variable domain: DAMVIQNPRYQVTQFGKPVTLSCSQTLNHNVMYWYQQKSSQAPKLLFHYYDKDFNNEADTPDNFQSRRPNTSFCFLDIRSPGLGDTAMYLCATSRVFELNTEAFFGQGTRLTVV.

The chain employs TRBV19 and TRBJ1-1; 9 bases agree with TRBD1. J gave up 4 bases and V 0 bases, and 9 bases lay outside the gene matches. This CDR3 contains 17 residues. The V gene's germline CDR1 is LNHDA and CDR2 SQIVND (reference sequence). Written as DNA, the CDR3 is TGTGCCAGTAGTATAGATCTATATAACAGGGGGCCCACTGAAGCTTTCTTT. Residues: CASSIDLYNRGPTEAFF. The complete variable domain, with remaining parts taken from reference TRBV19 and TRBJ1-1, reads DGGITQSPKYLFRKEGQNVTLSCEQNLNHDAMYWYRQDPGQGLRLIYYSQIVNDFQKGDIAEGYSVSREKKESFPLTVTSAQKNPTAFYLCASSIDLYNRGPTEAFFGQGTRLTVV.

This CDR3 reads CASSQERAYGVGELFF. The DNA of the CDR3 is TGTGCCAGCAGCCAAGAACGTGCGTACGGTGTGGGGGAGCTGTTTTTT. This chain connects TRBV3-1 (or the pseudogene TRBV3-2) to TRBJ2-2; D is unresolved. V gave up 0 bases and J gave up 8 bases, with 16 bases separating them. Germline CDR1 is LGHDT and CDR2 is YNNKEL (reference sequence). The length of the CDR3 is 16 residues.